This T cell receptor (beta chain) is drawn from a study of blood T cell repertoires in COVID-19. Across the whole study: Sites in the United States, Italy and Spain provided acute and convalescent COVID-19 samples.

Trimming took off 5 bases at V and 8 bases at J, with 16 bases between the two ends. From germline, CDR1 is SGHTS and CDR2 YDEGEE. This CDR3 comprises 14 residues. Here immunoSEQ multiplex PCR was the method, and the copy in TCRdb shows in-frame clones only, minus some. The table has over 150,000 clones, 65% to 85% seen once. The rearrangement links TRBV5-8 to TRBJ1-4, with D possibly matching TRBD1 (6 bases). The sequence was obtained from a woman older than 75 with active or convalescent COVID-19. Sequencing input: peripheral blood. CDR3 DNA: TGTGCCAGCAGAACAGGGACCCTGGGAGAAAAACTGTTTTTT. Translation: CASRTGTLGEKLFF.